The 12 T cell receptor beta chains listed next were all sequenced from one sample in a study of T cell responses to AZD1222 COVID-19 vaccine. This table comes from immunoSEQ multiplex PCR, and its TCRdb copy is limited to in-frame clones, with some not included. The profile covers 110,000 to 150,000 clones, with around 85% appearing a single time and around 8% taken by the ten largest. Sequences were derived from peripheral blood, sampled on day 0 of AZD1222 vaccination. Receptors originate from an adult in good health.

The chain joins TRBV19 to TRBJ1-3, with no clear D. The V gene lost 3 bases and the J gene lost 2 bases, with 8 bases spanning the gap. CDR1 is LNHDA, CDR2 SQIVND, per germline (reference sequence). The CDR3 has 14 residues. In DNA, the CDR3 is TGTGCCAGTAGTATCTCCGACACTGGAAACACCATATATTTT. Amino acid sequence: CASSISDTGNTIYF.

CDR3 amino acids: CASSLVGSLEGFQAFF. The CDR3 nucleotides are TGTGCCAGCAGCTTGGTTGGTTCGCTCGAGGGTTTTCAAGCTTTCTTT. The V call is TRBV5-4, the J call TRBJ1-1; D remains unclear. V was pared by 0 bases and J by 9 bases, with 21 bases between. The V gene's germline CDR1 is SGHNT and CDR2 YYREEE (reference sequence). This CDR3 comprises 16 residues.

This clone was detected once. The chain uses TRBV18 and TRBJ2-6, with no clear D. This CDR3 is 14 amino acids long. Between the trimmed V and J ends, which lost 4 bases and 2 bases, there was a span of 6 bases. The germline gives CDR1 KGHSH, CDR2 LQKENI. DNA for the CDR3: TGTGCCAGCTCACAGGGTCCTGGGGCCAACGTCCTGACTTTC. Translation: CASSQGPGANVLTF.

The chain is built from TRBV20-1 and TRBJ1-2; D gene ambiguous. The germline V gene encodes CDR1 DFQATT and CDR2 SNEGSKA (reference sequence). The CDR3 consists of 9 residues. Trimming removed 5 bases from V and 4 bases from J, with 2 bases in between. DNA of the CDR3: TGCAGTGCTGGCTATGGCTACACCTTC. Residues: CSAGYGYTF.

The chain uses TRBV7-9 and TRBJ2-7; 8 bases agree with TRBD2. V was clipped by 5 bases and J by 0 bases; unmatched bases: 6. This CDR3 is 15 amino acids long. Germline V CDR1 and CDR2: SEHNR, FQNEAQ (reference sequence). CDR3 amino acids: CASSPGRASSYEQYF. The CDR3 nucleotides are TGTGCCAGCAGCCCCGGGAGGGCCAGCTCCTACGAGCAGTACTTC.

The chain couples TRBV4-1 to TRBJ1-5; 7 nucleotides agree with TRBD1. The CDR3 totals 17 residues. Germline CDR1 and CDR2: MGHRA and YSYEKL. The junction had 5 bases not matched to a gene; V was cut back by 0 bases and J by 0 bases. The CDR3 DNA sequence: TGCGCCAGCAGCCAAGACCCGACAGGGTATAGCAATCAGCCCCAGCATTTT. Translated, it gives CASSQDPTGYSNQPQHF.

The chain joins TRBV5-1 to TRBJ2-1; the D gene is possibly TRBD2 (6 bases). V lost 5 bases, J lost 6 bases, and 15 bases lay in between. CDR1 is SGHRS and CDR2 is YFSETQ in the germline V gene. This CDR3 is 14 amino acids long. The CDR3 DNA follows: TGCGCCAGCAGACGATCCCTGACTAGCAATGAGCAGTTCTTC. Its protein is CASRRSLTSNEQFF.

The chain links TRBV7-9 to TRBJ1-3, with D tentatively TRBD1 (5 bases). Deletions cut 3 bases from V and 6 bases from J, with 12 bases between. CDR3 length: 14 residues. Germline V gene sequence: CDR1 SEHNR, CDR2 FQNEAQ (reference sequence). CDR3 nucleotides: TGTGCCAGCAGCTTCCCGGGACCGGCAAACACCATATATTTT. As protein: CASSFPGPANTIYF. The full variable domain, completed using reference TRBV7-9 and TRBJ1-3, is DTGVSQNPRHKITKRGQNVTFRCDPISEHNRLYWYRQTLGQGPEFLTYFQNEAQLEKSRLLSDRFSAERPKGSFSTLEIQRTEQGDSAMYLCASSFPGPANTIYFGEGSWLTVV.

This sequence joins TRBV15 and TRBJ1-5; no reliable D call. This CDR3 is 15 amino acids long. V lost 0 bases, J lost 3 bases, and 9 bases lay in between. The germline V gene has CDR1 LNHNV and CDR2 YYDKDF (reference sequence). Here the CDR3 DNA reads TGTGCCACCAGCAGAGAGGGTCAGTACAATCAGCCCCAGCATTTT. This sequence encodes CATSREGQYNQPQHF. The full variable domain, with the rest looked up from reference TRBV15 and TRBJ1-5, is DAMVIQNPRYQVTQFGKPVTLSCSQTLNHNVMYWYQQKSSQAPKLLFHYYDKDFNNEADTPDNFQSRRPNTSFCFLDIRSPGLGDTAMYLCATSREGQYNQPQHFGDGTRLSIL.

V is TRBV19 and J is TRBJ1-2; D is undetermined. With 5 bases removed from V and 2 bases from J, the gap between germline ends came to 9 bases. This CDR3 spans 13 amino acids. Germline assignment: CDR1 LNHDA and CDR2 SQIVND (reference sequence). In DNA, the CDR3 is TGTGCCAGTAGTTTAGGCCAGAACTATGGCTACACCTTC. This encodes CASSLGQNYGYTF.

This clone was observed once. The rearrangement uses TRBV18 and TRBJ2-7; D tentatively fits TRBD1 or TRBD2 (5 bases each). Germline CDR1 is KGHSH and CDR2 is LQKENI. The V gene lost 6 bases and the J gene lost 3 bases, with 15 bases spanning the gap. The CDR3 covers 14 residues. The CDR3: CASSVRDGNYEQYF. DNA for the CDR3: TGTGCCAGCTCGGTTCGGGACGGTAACTACGAGCAGTACTTC.

This sequence joins TRBV5-8 and TRBJ2-5, with 9 nucleotides matching TRBD2. This CDR3 has 12 amino acids. In germline, CDR1 is SGHTS, CDR2 YDEGEE. Trimming took 2 bases from V and 12 from J; bases not matched to a gene: 5. The CDR3 sequence: CASSFAGGVKYF. The DNA of the CDR3 is TGTGCCAGCAGCTTTGCGGGGGGGGTGAAGTACTTC.